Sequencing of this T cell receptor beta chain was carried out in a study of CD8 T cells in ankylosing spondylitis. Concerning this clonotype itself: Its target is not known.

The study's findings and limits: Reports say disease-linked clones showed up significantly more in matched ankylosing spondylitis synovial fluid. What appeared characteristic of ankylosing spondylitis blood was a TCR beta motif of 7 or 8 highly homologous variants.

From the 5' RACE reads, TCRdb called clonotypes with MiXCR, one entry per CDR3 protein. This sample yields under 250,000 distinct CDR3 sequences, of which roughly a third are seen a single time; around 4.4% belongs to the top ten. Per germline, CDR1 SEHNR and CDR2 FQNEAQ (reference sequence). This CDR3 region has 11 residues. Between the trimmed V and J ends, which lost 8 bases and 5 bases, there was a span of 9 bases. This chain joins TRBV7-9 and TRBJ1-1; D may be TRBD1 (6 bases). This TCR came from a male donor with ankylosing spondylitis or in good health (not recorded which). Material for sequencing was blood, either unsorted or a sorted T cell fraction (not recorded which). CDR3 amino acids: CASAQGTEAFF. In DNA form, the CDR3 reads TGTGCCAGCGCCCAGGGGACTGAAGCTTTCTTT.